Shown below are 15 T cell receptor beta chains from a single sample sequenced in a study of human T cells and chemical hapten exposure. Specified time point: patch test 1, 2 weeks after DPC sensitization. The treatment here: therapeutic diphenylcyclopropenone sensitization with weekly scalp DPC. TCRdb passed the RACE reads through MiXCR, listing each CDR3 protein once. Found here are about 380,000 distinct CDR3 sequences, around 5% of them singletons; the top ten hold 2% to 2.5%. This material consisted of whole blood, taken in connection with sensitization to the hapten diphenylcyclopropenone (DPC). These receptors were obtained from a woman between 50 and 59 years old with alopecia areata. Some clones in this sample may be carry-over from other donors' samples.

At least ten counts were recorded for this clonotype. The gene calls are TRBV9 and TRBJ2-5; 9 bases line up with TRBD2. The ends lost 5 bases at V and 0 bases at J; junction bases unmatched: 5. The length of the CDR3 is 15 residues. Germline V lookup: CDR1 SGDLS, CDR2 YYNGEE. In nucleotides, the CDR3 is TGTGCCAGCAGTTCTAGCGGGATCCACCAAGAGACCCAGTACTTC. Translation gives CASSSSGIHQETQYF.

This clonotype came up a few times. The V call is TRBV7-2, the J call TRBJ2-3, with D unresolved. CDR3 length: 14 amino acids. Per the germline V gene, CDR1 is SGHTA and CDR2 is FQGNSA. V shed 5 bases and J shed 2 bases, with 11 bases lying between them. DNA of the CDR3: TGTGCCAGCAGCCTAGGCGCCTTCACAGATACGCAGTATTTT. Its translation is CASSLGAFTDTQYF.

The genes are TRBV2 and TRBJ1-5, with 8 bases lining up with TRBD1. CDR1 SNHLY and CDR2 FYNNEI come from the germline V gene. The CDR3 has 15 amino acids. J lost 3 bases, V lost 3 bases, and 4 bases had no gene match. The CDR3 region is CASSDRTGFNQPQHF. The DNA of the CDR3 is TGTGCCAGCAGTGACAGGACAGGGTTCAATCAGCCCCAGCATTTT.

At least ten counts were recorded for this clonotype. The V call is TRBV6-1, the J call TRBJ2-7; TRBD2 matches 12 bases. This CDR3 comprises 14 residues. The J segment lost 6 bases and the V segment lost 10 bases, leaving 10 bases of the junction unmatched. Germline V lookup: CDR1 MNHNS, CDR2 SASEGT. CDR3 nucleotides: TGTGCCATCCTAAAACTAGCGGGAGGCCCCGAGCAGTACTTC. Protein product: CAILKLAGGPEQYF.

The V call is TRBV20-1, the J call TRBJ1-5, with TRBD1 identical over 7 bases. Unmatched junction bases numbered 7, after V lost 5 bases and J lost 3 bases. The CDR3 length is 14 residues. Germline CDR1 reads DFQATT; CDR2 reads SNEGSKA (reference sequence). CDR3 loop: CSASKGQVNQPQHF. The CDR3 coding sequence is TGCAGTGCTTCGAAAGGACAGGTCAATCAGCCCCAGCATTTT.

The rearrangement links TRBV6-5 to TRBJ2-6; D remains unclear. Trimming removed 6 bases at V and 2 bases at J, with 5 bases between. This CDR3 is 13 amino acids long. Germline-derived CDR1 and CDR2 are MNHEY and SVGAGI. CDR3 region: CASRRTGANVLTF. As DNA, the CDR3 is TGTGCCAGCAGGCGTACTGGGGCCAACGTCCTGACTTTC.

The CDR3 spells CSARRFPDTQYF. CDR3 bases: TGCAGTGCTAGAAGGTTCCCAGATACGCAGTATTTT. V usage is TRBV20-1 and J usage is TRBJ2-3; D gene uncertain. The CDR3 runs 12 residues. Trimming left V 2 bases short and J 4 bases short, with 7 bases between. Germline CDR1 reads DFQATT; CDR2 reads SNEGSKA (reference sequence).

V usage is TRBV18 and J usage is TRBJ2-4; a weak D match, TRBD2 (6 bases). The V and J ends lost 3 bases and 1 base respectively, with 16 bases between them. This CDR3 is 17 amino acids long. Germline V lookup: CDR1 KGHSH, CDR2 LQKENI. The DNA of the CDR3 is TGTGCCAGCTCACCCCTCGCGCGGGGCGTTGCCAAAAACATTCAGTACTTC. Translated: CASSPLARGVAKNIQYF.

Ten or more counts support this clonotype. The J gene is TRBJ2-4, the V gene TRBV12-3 or TRBV12-4, with D unclear. V lost 8 bases, J lost 2 bases, and 13 bases lay in between. This CDR3 is 14 amino acids long. DNA for the CDR3: TGTGCCAGCGGGATAGACTCGACCAAAAACATTCAGTACTTC. It translates to CASGIDSTKNIQYF.

This clonotype was counted many times. The chain employs TRBV28 and TRBJ1-6; tentatively, D is TRBD1 (5 bases). Germline-derived CDR1 and CDR2 are MDHEN and SYDVKM. Trimming pared 2 bases from V and 9 bases from J, leaving 11 bases between. The CDR3 runs to 14 residues. The CDR3 nucleotides read TGTGCCAGCAGTTTAAGGGGCGGGGGTTCACCCCTCCACTTT. It codes for CASSLRGGGSPLHF. The variable domain in full, with the rest retrieved from reference TRBV28 and TRBJ1-6, is DVKVTQSSRYLVKRTGEKVFLECVQDMDHENMFWYRQDPGLGLRLIYFSYDVKMKEKGDIPEGYSVSREKKERFSLILESASTNQTSMYLCASSLRGGGSPLHFGNGTRLTVT.

This clonotype was recorded many times. This sequence joins TRBV5-1 and TRBJ2-1; TRBD2 matches at 8 bases. The germline CDR1 and CDR2 sequences are SGHRS and YFSETQ. There are 16 residues in the CDR3. Trimming took 0 bases from V and 3 from J; bases not matched to a gene: 5. The CDR3 DNA reads TGCGCCAGCAGCTTGGCCCCGGGACTAGACTACAATGAGCAGTTCTTC. Encoded protein: CASSLAPGLDYNEQFF. Looking up the rest from reference TRBV5-1 and TRBJ2-1 gives the full variable domain: KAGVTQTPRYLIKTRGQQVTLSCSPISGHRSVSWYQQTPGQGLQFLFEYFSETQRNKGNFPGRFSGRQFSNSRSEMNVSTLELGDSALYLCASSLAPGLDYNEQFFGPGTRLTVL.

At least ten counts were recorded for this clonotype. The chain has TRBV7-9 and TRBJ1-2, with D hard to call. This CDR3 spans 12 amino acids. Trimming left V 6 bases short and J 3 bases short, with 8 bases between. Looked up from germline, CDR1 is SEHNR and CDR2 is FQNEAQ (reference sequence). The CDR3 loop is CASSDEDYGYTF. CDR3 in DNA: TGTGCCAGCAGTGATGAAGACTATGGCTACACCTTC.

This clonotype has a handful of counts. The chain is built from TRBV3-1 and TRBJ2-3, with 7 bases fitting TRBD2. V lost 4 bases and J lost 4; bases outside the gene matches: 8. This CDR3 spans 15 amino acids. Germline values: CDR1 LGHDT, CDR2 YNNKEL (reference sequence). CDR3 nucleotide sequence: TGTGCCAGCAGCCCCCGAGCGGGAAGTGCAGATACGCAGTATTTT. It codes for CASSPRAGSADTQYF.

This clonotype has more than one count but fewer than ten. The chain is built from TRBV7-9 and TRBJ2-1; perhaps TRBD2 as D (5 bases). The CDR3 consists of 13 residues. The V gene's germline CDR1 is SEHNR and CDR2 FQNEAQ (reference sequence). Between the trimmed V and J ends, which lost 5 bases and 8 bases, there was a span of 13 bases. The CDR3 sequence is CASSLYGSDEQFF. CDR3 coding DNA: TGTGCCAGCAGCCTTTACGGTAGCGATGAGCAGTTCTTC.

This clonotype was recorded many times. The chain is built from TRBV4-1 and TRBJ1-2; possible D gene TRBD1, 6 bases. Trimming shortened V by 6 bases and J by 5 bases, and 13 bases separated the two germline ends. This CDR3 spans 13 amino acids. Germline V gene lookup returns CDR1 MGHRA and CDR2 YSYEKL. Here the CDR3 reads CASRGLQGYGYTF. The CDR3 bases are TGCGCCAGCAGGGGATTACAGGGTTATGGCTACACCTTC.